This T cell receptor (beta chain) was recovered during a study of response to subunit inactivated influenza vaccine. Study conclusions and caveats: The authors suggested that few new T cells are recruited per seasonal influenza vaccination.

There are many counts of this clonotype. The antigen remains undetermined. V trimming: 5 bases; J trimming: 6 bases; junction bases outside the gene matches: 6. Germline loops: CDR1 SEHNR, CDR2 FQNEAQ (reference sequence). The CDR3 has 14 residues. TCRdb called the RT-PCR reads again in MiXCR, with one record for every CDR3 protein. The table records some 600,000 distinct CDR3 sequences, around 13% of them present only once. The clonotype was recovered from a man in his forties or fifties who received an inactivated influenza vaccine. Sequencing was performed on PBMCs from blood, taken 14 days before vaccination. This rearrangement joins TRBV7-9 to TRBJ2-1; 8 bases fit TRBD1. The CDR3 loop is CASSQSGTGNEQFF. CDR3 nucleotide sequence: TGTGCCAGCAGCCAATCCGGGACAGGCAATGAGCAGTTCTTC.